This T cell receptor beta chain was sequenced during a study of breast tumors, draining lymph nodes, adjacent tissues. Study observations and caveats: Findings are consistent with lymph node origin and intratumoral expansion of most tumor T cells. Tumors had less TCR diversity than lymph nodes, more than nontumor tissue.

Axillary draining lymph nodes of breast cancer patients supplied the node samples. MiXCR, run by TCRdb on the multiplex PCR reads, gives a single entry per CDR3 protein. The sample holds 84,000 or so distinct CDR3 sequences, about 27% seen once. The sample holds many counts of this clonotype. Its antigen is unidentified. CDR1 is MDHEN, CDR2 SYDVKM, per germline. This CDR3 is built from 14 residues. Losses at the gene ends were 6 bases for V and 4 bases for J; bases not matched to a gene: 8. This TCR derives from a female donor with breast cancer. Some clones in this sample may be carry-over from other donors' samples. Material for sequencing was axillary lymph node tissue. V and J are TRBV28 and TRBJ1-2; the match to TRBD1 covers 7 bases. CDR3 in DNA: TGTGCCAGCAGCCGGACGGGGGACAGCTATGGCTACACCTTC. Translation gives CASSRTGDSYGYTF.